These T cell receptor beta chains were read from a single sample in a study of T cells in Graves' hyperthyroidism and ophthalmopathy. Each CDR3 protein gets one entry after TCRdb re-called the multiplex PCR reads with MiXCR. Among hundreds of thousands of distinct CDR3 sequences, approximately 15% were seen once, and the ten largest hold about 33%. The sequenced material came from blood. These TCRs come from a woman in her twenties or thirties with Graves' hyperthyroidism. Both conserved end residues are part of each CDR3. D genes are given only for firm matches. Clone size, where shown, is once, few, many, or a class for clones that have expanded.

clone size	V gene	J gene	D gene	CDR3 protein	CDR3 DNA
-	TRBV7-9	TRBJ1-4	-	CASSLGLGDNEKLFF	TGTGCCAGCAGCTTGGGGTTAGGGGATAATGAAAAACTGTTTTTT
few	TRBV20-1	TRBJ2-3	-	CSVTTHRTDTQYF	TGCAGTGTTACAACACACCGCACAGATACGCAGTATTTT
many	TRBV20-1	TRBJ2-3	-	CSAGTSTDTQYF	TGCAGTGCTGGGACCAGCACAGATACGCAGTATTTT
few	TRBV28	TRBJ2-1	TRBD2	CASSSHPSGNEQFF	TGTGCCAGCAGCTCCCACCCTAGCGGCAATGAGCAGTTCTTC
many	TRBV20-1	TRBJ2-1	TRBD1	CSARVRAGGANNEQFF	TGCAGTGCTAGGGTACGGGCAGGGGGCGCCAACAATGAGCAGTTCTTC
-	TRBV7-9	TRBJ1-5	TRBD1	CASSLGDRVIQPQHF	TGTGCCAGCAGCTTGGGGGACAGGGTGATTCAGCCCCAGCATTTT
many	TRBV20-1	TRBJ2-2	-	CSARRDSGKANTGELFF	TGCAGTGCTAGAAGAGACAGCGGAAAAGCGAACACCGGGGAGCTGTTTTTT
-	TRBV12-3/TRBV12-4	TRBJ2-3	-	CAGSLWQGSTDTQYF	TGTGCCGGCAGTTTATGGCAGGGGAGCACAGATACGCAGTATTTT
few	TRBV6-5	TRBJ1-1	-	CASSYSKVVTEAFF	TGTGCCAGCAGTTACTCGAAAGTAGTCACTGAAGCTTTCTTT
-	TRBV20-1	TRBJ2-2	TRBD2	CSARGLADGELFF	TGCAGTGCGCGGGGCCTAGCGGATGGGGAGCTGTTTTTT
few	TRBV18	TRBJ2-1	TRBD2	CASSLTSGSGDEQFF	TGTGCCAGCTCGCTTACTAGCGGGAGTGGCGATGAGCAGTTCTTC
many	TRBV3-1	TRBJ2-7	-	CASSQGLSYEQYF	TGTGCCAGCAGCCAGGGACTTTCCTACGAGCAGTACTTC
-	TRBV6-2/TRBV6-3	TRBJ2-7	TRBD1	CASSYSGTGGARRYF	TGTGCCAGCAGTTACTCCGGGACAGGGGGCGCCAGGCGGTACTTC
-	TRBV10-3	TRBJ2-1	-	CTISDLAGWGNEQFF	TGTACCATCAGTGACTTGGCGGGATGGGGCAATGAGCAGTTCTTC
many	TRBV24-1	TRBJ2-3	-	CATSDPRDQDRRTSTDTQYF	TGTGCCACCAGTGATCCCCGGGACCAGGACAGAAGGACTAGCACAGATACGCAGTATTTT
few	TRBV4-2	TRBJ1-3	TRBD1	CASSQGTGGFSGNTIYF	TGTGCCAGCAGCCAAGGGACAGGGGGCTTCTCTGGAAACACCATATATTTT
many	TRBV20-1	TRBJ1-5	TRBD1	CSARDLTGGYSNQPQHF	TGCAGTGCTAGAGATCTGACAGGGGGCTATAGCAATCAGCCCCAGCATTTT
many	TRBV12-3/TRBV12-4	TRBJ2-3	-	CASSFGQTTDTQYF	TGTGCCAGCAGTTTCGGTCAAACCACAGATACGCAGTATTTT
few	TRBV6-1	TRBJ2-3	-	CASSWGHSSTDTQYF	TGTGCCAGCAGTTGGGGACATTCAAGCACAGATACGCAGTATTTT
many	TRBV18	TRBJ2-3	-	CASSPTLRREGDTDTQYF	TGTGCCAGCTCACCAACCCTACGCAGGGAAGGGGACACAGATACGCAGTATTTT
many	TRBV28	TRBJ2-1	-	CASSLGHVGGPNEQFF	TGTGCCAGCAGTCTCGGCCATGTGGGAGGCCCAAATGAGCAGTTCTTC
many	TRBV30	TRBJ2-1	-	CAWSSGGINEQFF	TGTGCCTGGAGTTCTGGGGGGATTAATGAGCAGTTCTTC
-	TRBV11-1	TRBJ1-2	TRBD1	CASSPIGQGYGYTF	TGTGCCAGCAGTCCAATTGGACAGGGTTACGGCTACACCTTC
many	TRBV28	TRBJ1-1	-	CASSFRSGGRGSTEAFF	TGTGCCAGCAGTTTTCGATCGGGGGGTCGCGGATCCACTGAAGCTTTCTTT
-	TRBV7-9	TRBJ2-4	TRBD2	CASSLGRGSHIQYF	TGTGCCAGCAGCTTAGGGCGGGGGTCGCACATTCAGTACTTC
few	TRBV19	TRBJ2-3	TRBD1	CASSPTGGRTDTQYF	TGTGCCAGTAGTCCGACAGGGGGGCGGACAGATACGCAGTATTTT
once	TRBV19	TRBJ1-1	-	CASSALQGGYTEAFF	TGTGCCAGTAGCGCACTACAGGGCGGATACACTGAAGCTTTCTTT
-	TRBV20-1	TRBJ1-4	-	CSARLDEKLFF	TGCAGTGCTCGACTAGATGAAAAACTGTTTTTT
few	TRBV20-1	TRBJ2-7	TRBD2	CSARDGRLAVPYEQYF	TGCAGTGCTAGAGATGGGAGACTAGCGGTTCCCTACGAGCAGTACTTC
-	TRBV28	TRBJ2-7	TRBD1	CASTPALLRDRAYEQYF	TGTGCCAGCACGCCGGCTTTGCTAAGGGACAGGGCGTACGAGCAGTACTTC
many	TRBV11-2	TRBJ2-2	-	CASSPGISNTGELFF	TGTGCCAGCAGCCCCGGGATTTCGAACACCGGGGAGCTGTTTTTT
many	TRBV11-2	TRBJ2-7	TRBD2	CASSRASGRSYSYEQYF	TGTGCCAGCAGCCGGGCAAGCGGGAGGTCCTATTCCTACGAGCAGTACTTC
few	TRBV19	TRBJ2-1	TRBD2	CASSGQERTFTSGRGYNEQFF	TGTGCCAGTAGCGGACAGGAACGGACTTTTACTAGCGGGAGGGGGTACAATGAGCAGTTCTTC
many	TRBV27	TRBJ1-6	-	CASSLDRALINSPLHF	TGTGCCAGCAGCTTAGACAGAGCCCTCATCAATTCACCCCTCCACTTT
many	TRBV27	TRBJ2-3	-	CASSLGGPTMNTQYF	TGTGCCAGCAGTTTAGGAGGGCCCACTATGAATACGCAGTATTTT
many	TRBV28	TRBJ2-7	-	CASSSGSGGPFYEQYF	TGTGCCAGCAGTTCCGGTAGTGGGGGCCCATTCTACGAGCAGTACTTC
-	TRBV27	TRBJ2-1	TRBD1	CASSLPLGQGANEQFF	TGTGCCAGCAGTTTACCTCTGGGACAGGGGGCCAATGAGCAGTTCTTC
many	TRBV20-1	TRBJ2-7	TRBD2	CSAGRLAGVGEQYF	TGCAGTGCTGGGCGACTAGCGGGAGTAGGCGAGCAGTACTTC
many	TRBV3-1	TRBJ2-5	-	CASSQDGETQYF	TGTGCCAGCAGCCAAGATGGAGAGACCCAGTACTTC
-	TRBV20-1	TRBJ2-7	-	CSAITRALGEQYF	TGCAGTGCTATTACCCGGGCGTTAGGGGAGCAGTACTTC
-	TRBV19	TRBJ2-1	-	CASSIGSRPYNEQFF	TGTGCCAGTAGTATTGGTAGCAGACCCTACAATGAGCAGTTCTTC
-	TRBV9	TRBJ2-2	-	CASSVAFPGELFF	TGTGCCAGCAGCGTAGCTTTTCCAGGGGAGCTGTTTTTT
few	TRBV4-1	TRBJ2-1	TRBD2	CASSHKRLAGGPYEQFF	TGCGCCAGCAGCCACAAGAGACTAGCGGGAGGGCCCTATGAGCAGTTCTTC
many	TRBV3-1	TRBJ2-3	-	CASSLRELTDTQYF	TGTGCCAGCAGCCTGAGAGAACTGACAGATACGCAGTATTTT
-	TRBV9	TRBJ1-1	-	CASSAGVSMNTEAFF	TGTGCCAGCAGCGCGGGGGTTTCCATGAACACTGAAGCTTTCTTT
few	TRBV9	TRBJ1-6	-	CASSVGQANSPLHF	TGTGCCAGCAGCGTAGGCCAGGCCAATTCACCCCTCCACTTT